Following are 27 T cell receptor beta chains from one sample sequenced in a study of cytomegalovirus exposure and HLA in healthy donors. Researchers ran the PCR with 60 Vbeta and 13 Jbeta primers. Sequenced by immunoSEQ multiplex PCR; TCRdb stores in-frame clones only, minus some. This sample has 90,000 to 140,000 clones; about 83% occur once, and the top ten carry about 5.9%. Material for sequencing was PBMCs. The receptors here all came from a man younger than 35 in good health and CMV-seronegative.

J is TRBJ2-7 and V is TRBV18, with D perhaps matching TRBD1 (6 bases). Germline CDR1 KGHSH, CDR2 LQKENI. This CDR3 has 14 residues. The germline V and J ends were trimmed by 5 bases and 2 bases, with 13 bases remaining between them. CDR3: CASSARDNPYEQYF. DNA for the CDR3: TGTGCCAGCTCAGCCCGGGACAACCCCTACGAGCAGTACTTC.

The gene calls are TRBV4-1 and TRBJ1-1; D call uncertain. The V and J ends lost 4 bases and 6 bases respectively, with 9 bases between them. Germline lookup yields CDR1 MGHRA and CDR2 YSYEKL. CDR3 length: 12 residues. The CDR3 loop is CASSPGGAEAFF. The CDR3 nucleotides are TGCGCCAGCAGCCCCGGAGGAGCTGAAGCTTTCTTT.

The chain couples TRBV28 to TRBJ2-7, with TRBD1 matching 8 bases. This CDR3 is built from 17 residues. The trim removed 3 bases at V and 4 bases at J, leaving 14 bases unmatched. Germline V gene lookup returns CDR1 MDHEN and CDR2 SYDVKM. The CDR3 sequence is CASSFPIGQGGSYEQYF. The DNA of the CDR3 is TGTGCCAGCAGTTTTCCCATAGGACAGGGTGGATCATACGAGCAGTACTTC.

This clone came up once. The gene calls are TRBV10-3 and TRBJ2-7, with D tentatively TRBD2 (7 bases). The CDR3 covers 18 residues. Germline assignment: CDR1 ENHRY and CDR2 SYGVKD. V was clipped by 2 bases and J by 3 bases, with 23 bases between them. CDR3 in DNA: TGTGCCATCAGTGAGCCCCTTGGGGGGGCTCTGAGTAGCTACGAGCAGTACTTC. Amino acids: CAISEPLGGALSSYEQYF.

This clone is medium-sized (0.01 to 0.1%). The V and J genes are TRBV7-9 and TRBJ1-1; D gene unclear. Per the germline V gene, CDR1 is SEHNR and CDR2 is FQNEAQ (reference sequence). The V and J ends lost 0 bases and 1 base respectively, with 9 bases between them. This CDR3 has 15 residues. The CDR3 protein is CASSLARQKNTEAFF. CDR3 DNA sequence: TGTGCCAGCAGCTTAGCGCGGCAAAAGAACACTGAAGCTTTCTTT.

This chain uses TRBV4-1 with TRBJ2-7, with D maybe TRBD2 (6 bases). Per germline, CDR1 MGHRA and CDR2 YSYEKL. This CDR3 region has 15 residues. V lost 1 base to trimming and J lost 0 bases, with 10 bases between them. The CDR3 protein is CASSQVVTSSYEQYF. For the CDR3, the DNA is TGCGCCAGCAGCCAAGTGGTGACTAGCTCCTACGAGCAGTACTTC.

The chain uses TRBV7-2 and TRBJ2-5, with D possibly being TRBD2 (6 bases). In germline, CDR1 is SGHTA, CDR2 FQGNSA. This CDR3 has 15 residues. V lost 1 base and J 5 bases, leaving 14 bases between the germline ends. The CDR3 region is CASSLGLPAGETQYF. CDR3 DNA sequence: TGTGCCAGCAGCTTAGGACTTCCCGCGGGGGAGACCCAGTACTTC. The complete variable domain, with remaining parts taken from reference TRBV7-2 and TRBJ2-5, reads GAGVSQSPSNKVTEKGKDVELRCDPISGHTALYWYRQSLGQGLEFLIYFQGNSAPDKSGLPSDRFSAERTGGSVSTLTIQRTQQEDSAVYLCASSLGLPAGETQYFGPGTRLLVL.

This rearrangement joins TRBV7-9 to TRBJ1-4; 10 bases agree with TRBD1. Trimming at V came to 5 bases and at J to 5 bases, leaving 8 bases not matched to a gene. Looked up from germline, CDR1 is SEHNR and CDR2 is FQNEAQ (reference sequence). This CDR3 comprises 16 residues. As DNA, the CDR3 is TGTGCCAGCAGCCTTAGGCGGGACAGGGGAAATGAAAAACTGTTTTTT. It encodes CASSLRRDRGNEKLFF.

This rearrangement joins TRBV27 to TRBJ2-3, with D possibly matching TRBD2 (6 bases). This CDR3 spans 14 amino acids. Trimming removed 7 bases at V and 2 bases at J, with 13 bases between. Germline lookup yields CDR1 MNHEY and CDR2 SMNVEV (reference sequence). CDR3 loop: CASTLAGPTDTQYF. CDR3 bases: TGTGCCAGCACACTGGCGGGACCCACAGATACGCAGTATTTT.

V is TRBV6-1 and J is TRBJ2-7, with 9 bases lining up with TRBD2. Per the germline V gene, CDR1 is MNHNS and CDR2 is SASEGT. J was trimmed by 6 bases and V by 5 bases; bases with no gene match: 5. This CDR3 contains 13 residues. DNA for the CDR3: TGTGCCAGCAGTCAAAATAGCGGGAGCGAGCAGTACTTC. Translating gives CASSQNSGSEQYF.

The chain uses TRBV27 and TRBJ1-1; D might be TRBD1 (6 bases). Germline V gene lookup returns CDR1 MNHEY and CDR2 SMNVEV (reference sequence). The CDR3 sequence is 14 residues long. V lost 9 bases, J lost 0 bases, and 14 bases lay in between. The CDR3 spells CASFDRLLNTEAFF. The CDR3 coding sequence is TGTGCCAGTTTTGACAGGTTACTGAACACTGAAGCTTTCTTT.

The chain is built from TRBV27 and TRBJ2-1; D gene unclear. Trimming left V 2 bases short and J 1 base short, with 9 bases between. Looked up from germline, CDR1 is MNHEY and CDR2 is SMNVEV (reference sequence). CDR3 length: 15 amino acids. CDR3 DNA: TGTGCCAGCAGTTTACGAGGAGTTTCCTACAATGAGCAGTTCTTC. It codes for CASSLRGVSYNEQFF.

CDR3 amino acids: CASTVKGSHNEQFF. The DNA for the CDR3 is TGTGCCAGCACGGTAAAAGGGAGTCACAATGAGCAGTTCTTC. The rearrangement joins TRBV6-1 to TRBJ2-1; the D gene is possibly TRBD2 (5 bases). The CDR3 length is 14 residues. Trimming pared 7 bases from V and 5 bases from J, leaving 15 bases between. Germline assignment: CDR1 MNHNS and CDR2 SASEGT.

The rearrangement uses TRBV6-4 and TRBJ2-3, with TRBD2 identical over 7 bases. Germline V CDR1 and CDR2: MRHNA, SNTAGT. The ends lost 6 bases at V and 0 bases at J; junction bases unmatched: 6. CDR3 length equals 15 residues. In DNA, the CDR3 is TGTGCCAGCAGGGGGAGGGGAGACAGCACAGATACGCAGTATTTT. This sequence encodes CASRGRGDSTDTQYF.

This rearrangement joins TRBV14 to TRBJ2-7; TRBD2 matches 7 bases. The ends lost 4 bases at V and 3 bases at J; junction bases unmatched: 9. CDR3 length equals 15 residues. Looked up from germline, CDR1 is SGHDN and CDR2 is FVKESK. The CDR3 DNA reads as TGTGCCAGCAGCCTAGGAGCGGGGTCCCACTACGAGCAGTACTTC. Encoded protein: CASSLGAGSHYEQYF.

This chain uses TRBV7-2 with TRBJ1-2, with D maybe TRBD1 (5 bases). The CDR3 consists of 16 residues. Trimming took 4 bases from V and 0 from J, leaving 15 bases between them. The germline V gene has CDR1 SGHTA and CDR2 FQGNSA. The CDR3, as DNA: TGTGCCAGCAGCTCTTTCGCCCCAGGGCCTAACTATGGCTACACCTTC. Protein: CASSSFAPGPNYGYTF.

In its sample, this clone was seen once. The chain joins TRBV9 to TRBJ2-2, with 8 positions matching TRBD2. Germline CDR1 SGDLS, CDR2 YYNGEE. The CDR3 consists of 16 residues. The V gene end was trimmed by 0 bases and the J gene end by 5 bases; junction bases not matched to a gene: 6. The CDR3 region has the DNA TGTGCCAGCAGCGTAGGGAGTAGCGGGATAACCGGGGAGCTGTTTTTT. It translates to CASSVGSSGITGELFF. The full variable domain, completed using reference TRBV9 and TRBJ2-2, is DSGVTQTPKHLITATGQRVTLRCSPRSGDLSVYWYQQSLDQGLQFLIQYYNGEERAKGNILERFSAQQFPDLHSELNLSSLELGDSALYFCASSVGSSGITGELFFGEGSRLTVL.

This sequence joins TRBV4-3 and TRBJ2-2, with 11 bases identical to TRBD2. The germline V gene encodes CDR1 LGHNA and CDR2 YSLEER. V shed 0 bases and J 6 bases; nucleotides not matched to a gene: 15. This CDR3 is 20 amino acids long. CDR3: CASSQDSGSGRAVFPGELFF. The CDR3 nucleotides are TGCGCCAGCAGCCAAGATAGCGGTAGCGGGAGGGCCGTCTTCCCCGGGGAGCTGTTTTTT.

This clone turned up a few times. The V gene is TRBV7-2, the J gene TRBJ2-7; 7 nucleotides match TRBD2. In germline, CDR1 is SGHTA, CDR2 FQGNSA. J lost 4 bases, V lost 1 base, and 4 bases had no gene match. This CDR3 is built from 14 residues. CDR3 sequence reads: CASSLGDSGYEQYF. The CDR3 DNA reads TGTGCCAGCAGCTTAGGGGATAGCGGGTACGAGCAGTACTTC.

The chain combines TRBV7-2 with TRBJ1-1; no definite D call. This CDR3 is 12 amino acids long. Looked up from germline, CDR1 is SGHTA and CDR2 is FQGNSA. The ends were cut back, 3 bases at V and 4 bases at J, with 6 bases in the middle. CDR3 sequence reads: CASSLRGTEAFF. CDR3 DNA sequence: TGTGCCAGCAGCTTGCGGGGCACTGAAGCTTTCTTT.

The CDR3 reads CASSPMGTGVNQPQHF. The CDR3 region has the DNA TGTGCCAGCTCACCTATGGGGACAGGGGTCAATCAGCCCCAGCATTTT. The V and J genes are TRBV18 and TRBJ1-5; TRBD1 agrees at 10 bases. Germline CDR1 reads KGHSH; CDR2 reads LQKENI. J gave up 3 bases and V 3 bases, and 5 bases lay outside the gene matches. The CDR3 is made up of 16 amino acids.

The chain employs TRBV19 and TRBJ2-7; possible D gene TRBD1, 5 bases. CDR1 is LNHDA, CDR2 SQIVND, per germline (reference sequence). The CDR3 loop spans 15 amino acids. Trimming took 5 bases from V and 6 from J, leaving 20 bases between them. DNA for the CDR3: TGTGCCAGTAGTGTTACAGGATTCTCATCGGTCGAGCAGTACTTC. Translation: CASSVTGFSSVEQYF.

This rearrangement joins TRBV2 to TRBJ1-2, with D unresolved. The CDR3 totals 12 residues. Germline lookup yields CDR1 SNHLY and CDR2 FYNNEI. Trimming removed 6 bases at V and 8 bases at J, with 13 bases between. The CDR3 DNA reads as TGTGCCAGCAGGGACCACCCGGGGGGCTACACCTTC. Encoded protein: CASRDHPGGYTF.

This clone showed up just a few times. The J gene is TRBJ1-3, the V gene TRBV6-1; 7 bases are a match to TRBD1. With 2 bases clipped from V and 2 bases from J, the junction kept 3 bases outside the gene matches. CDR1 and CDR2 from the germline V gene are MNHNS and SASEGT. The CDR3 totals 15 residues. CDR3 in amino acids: CASSEMTGTGNTIYF. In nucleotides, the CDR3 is TGTGCCAGCAGTGAAATGACAGGGACTGGAAACACCATATATTTT.

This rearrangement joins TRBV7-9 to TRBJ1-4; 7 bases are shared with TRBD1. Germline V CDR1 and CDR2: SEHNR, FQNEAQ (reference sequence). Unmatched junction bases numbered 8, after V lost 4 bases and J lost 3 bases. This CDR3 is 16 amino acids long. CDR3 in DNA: TGTGCCAGCAGCTCAGAGGGACAGCCGCCTAATGAAAAACTGTTTTTT. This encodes CASSSEGQPPNEKLFF.

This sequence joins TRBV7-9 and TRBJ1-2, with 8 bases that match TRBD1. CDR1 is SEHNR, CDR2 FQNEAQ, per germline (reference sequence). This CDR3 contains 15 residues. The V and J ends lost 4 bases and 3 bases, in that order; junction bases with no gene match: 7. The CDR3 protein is CASSSAGGFHYGYTF. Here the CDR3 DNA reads TGTGCCAGCAGCTCAGCAGGGGGCTTTCACTATGGCTACACCTTC.

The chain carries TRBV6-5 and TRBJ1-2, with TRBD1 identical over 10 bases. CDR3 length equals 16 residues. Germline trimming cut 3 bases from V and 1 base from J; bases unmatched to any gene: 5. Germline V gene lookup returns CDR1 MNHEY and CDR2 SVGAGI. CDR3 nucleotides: TGTGCCAGCAGTTATGGACAGGGGGACCTTAACTATGGCTACACCTTC. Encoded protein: CASSYGQGDLNYGYTF.